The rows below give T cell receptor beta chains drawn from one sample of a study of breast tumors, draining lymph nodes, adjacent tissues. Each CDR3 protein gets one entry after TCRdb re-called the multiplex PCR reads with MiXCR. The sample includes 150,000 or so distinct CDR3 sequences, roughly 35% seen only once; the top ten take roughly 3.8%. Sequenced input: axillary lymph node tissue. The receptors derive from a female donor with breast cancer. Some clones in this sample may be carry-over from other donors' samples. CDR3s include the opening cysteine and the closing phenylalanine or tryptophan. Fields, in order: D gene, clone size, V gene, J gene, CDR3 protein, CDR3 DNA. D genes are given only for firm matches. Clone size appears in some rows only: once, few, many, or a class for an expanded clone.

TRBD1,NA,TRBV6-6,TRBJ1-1,CASSPRTGAEAFF,TGTGCCAGCAGTCCCCGGACAGGTGCTGAAGCTTTCTTT
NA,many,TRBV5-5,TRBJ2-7,CASRLDNPPSYEQYF,TGTGCCAGCAGATTGGACAACCCCCCCTCCTACGAGCAGTACTTC
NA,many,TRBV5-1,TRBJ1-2,CASSLDRNLYGYTF,TGCGCCAGCAGCTTGGACAGGAATCTTTATGGCTACACCTTC
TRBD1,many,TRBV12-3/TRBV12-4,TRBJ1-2,CASSLATSGTGGVGYTF,TGTGCCAGCAGCTTAGCAACCTCCGGGACAGGGGGCGTTGGCTACACCTTC
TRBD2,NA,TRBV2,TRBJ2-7,CASSAASGLAGGRQYF,TGTGCCAGCAGTGCCGCCTCGGGACTAGCGGGGGGTAGGCAGTACTTC
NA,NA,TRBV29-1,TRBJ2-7,CSVGTASNYEQYF,TGCAGCGTTGGGACAGCAAGTAACTACGAGCAGTACTTC
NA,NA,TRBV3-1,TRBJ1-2,CASSQVTGDGYTF,TGTGCCAGCAGCCAAGTTACCGGGGATGGCTACACCTTC
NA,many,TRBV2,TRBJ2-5,CASSSGFSKETQYF,TGTGCCAGCAGTTCCGGGTTCTCAAAAGAGACCCAGTACTTC
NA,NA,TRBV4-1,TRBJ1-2,CANSQVTQGSYGYTF,TGCGCCAACAGCCAAGTTACGCAGGGTTCCTATGGCTACACCTTC
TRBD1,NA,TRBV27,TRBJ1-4,CASRARQGYEKLFF,TGTGCCAGCAGGGCAAGACAGGGCTATGAAAAACTGTTTTTT
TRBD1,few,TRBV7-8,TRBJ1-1,CASSLFSQETGGPPRNTEAFF,TGTGCCAGCAGCTTATTTTCGCAGGAGACAGGGGGACCCCCTAGGAACACTGAAGCTTTCTTT
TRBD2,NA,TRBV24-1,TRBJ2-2,CATSDLPGRVCTGELFF,TGTGCCACCAGTGACCTTCCGGGGAGGGTGTGCACCGGGGAGCTGTTTTTT
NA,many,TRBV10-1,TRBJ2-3,CASRPRGGSGNADTQYF,TGCGCCAGCAGACCCAGGGGGGGTAGCGGGAACGCAGATACGCAGTATTTT
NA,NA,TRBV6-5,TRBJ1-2,CASSYSERGQDGYTF,TGTGCCAGCAGTTACTCCGAACGGGGGCAGGATGGCTACACCTTC
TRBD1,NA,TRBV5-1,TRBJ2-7,CASRDRGTGSFEQYF,TGCGCCAGCAGGGACCGCGGGACAGGGTCGTTCGAGCAGTACTTC
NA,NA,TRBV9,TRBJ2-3,CASSPSGLSYNEQYF,TGTGCCAGCAGCCCCAGCGGGCTCTCCTACAATGAGCAGTATTTT
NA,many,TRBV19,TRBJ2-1,CASSIGAGLSYNEQFF,TGTGCCAGTAGTATAGGGGCGGGGCTCTCCTACAATGAGCAGTTCTTC
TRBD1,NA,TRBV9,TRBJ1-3,CASSIIRRTGAGNTIYF,TGTGCCAGCAGTATCATACGGAGGACAGGGGCTGGAAACACCATATATTTT
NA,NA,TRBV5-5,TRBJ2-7,CASRDLAGAYEQYF,TGTGCCAGCAGAGATCTGGCAGGGGCCTACGAGCAGTACTTC
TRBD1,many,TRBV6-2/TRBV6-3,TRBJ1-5,CASNQRGQRSQPQHF,TGTGCCAGCAACCAAAGGGGACAGAGGAGTCAGCCCCAGCATTTT
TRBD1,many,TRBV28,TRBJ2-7,CASRDRGLYEQYF,TGTGCCAGCAGGGACAGGGGGCTATACGAGCAGTACTTC
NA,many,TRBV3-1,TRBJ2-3,CASSQDTPDTQYF,TGTGCCAGCAGCCAAGACACCCCCGATACGCAGTATTTT
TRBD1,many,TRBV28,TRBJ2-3,CALADRGTDTQYF,TGTGCCTTAGCGGACAGGGGCACAGATACGCAGTATTTT
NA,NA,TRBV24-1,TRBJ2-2,CANSGPNTGELFF,TGTGCCAACAGCGGTCCGAACACCGGGGAGCTGTTTTTT
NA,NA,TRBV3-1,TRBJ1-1,CASSHDYTRGTEAFF,TGTGCCAGCAGCCATGACTACACCAGGGGTACTGAAGCTTTCTTT
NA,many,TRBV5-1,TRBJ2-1,CASFRGERYNEQFF,TGCGCCAGCTTCAGGGGGGAGCGTTACAATGAGCAGTTCTTC
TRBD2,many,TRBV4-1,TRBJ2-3,CASSPGLATTDTQYF,TGCGCCAGCAGCCCTGGACTAGCGACTACAGATACGCAGTATTTT
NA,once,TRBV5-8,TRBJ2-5,CASSPVRGTETQYF,TGTGCCAGCAGCCCGGTGAGGGGGACGGAGACCCAGTACTTC
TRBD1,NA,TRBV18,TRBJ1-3,CASSPPSGQGPGNTIYF,TGTGCCAGCTCACCACCCTCCGGACAGGGACCTGGAAACACCATATATTTT
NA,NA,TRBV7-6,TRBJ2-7,CASSFIGTGNDEQHF,TGTGCCAGCAGCTTTATCGGGACGGGGAATGACGAGCAGCACTTC
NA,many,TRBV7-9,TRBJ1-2,CASSLLAGPHGYTF,TGTGCCAGCAGCTTATTGGCAGGGCCCCACGGCTACACCTTC
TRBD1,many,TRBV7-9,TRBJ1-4,CASSSLTDRGFKEKLFF,TGTGCCAGCAGCTCCTTGACAGACAGGGGTTTTAAGGAAAAACTGTTTTTT
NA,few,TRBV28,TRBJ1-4,CASSPGPGLNEKLFF,TGTGCCAGCAGTCCCGGACCGGGGCTCAATGAAAAACTGTTTTTT
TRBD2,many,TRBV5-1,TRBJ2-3,CASSAWTSGTRTDTQYF,TGCGCCAGCAGCGCCTGGACTAGCGGGACCCGCACAGATACGCAGTATTTT
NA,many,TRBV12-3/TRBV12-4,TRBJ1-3,CASRISQGGGGNTIYF,TGTGCCAGCAGGATTTCCCAAGGTGGGGGTGGAAACACCATATATTTT
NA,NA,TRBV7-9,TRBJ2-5,CANSSTGTGRGNQSF,TGTGCCAACAGCTCTACAGGGACTGGGAGGGGGAACCAGTCCTTC
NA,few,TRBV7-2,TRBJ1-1,CASSSTRLGTEAFF,TGTGCCAGCAGCTCAACCAGACTGGGCACTGAAGCTTTCTTT
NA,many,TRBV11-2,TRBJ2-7,CATPSEDKAYEQYF,TGTGCCACCCCATCCGAGGACAAGGCCTACGAGCAGTACTTC
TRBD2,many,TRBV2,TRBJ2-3,CASSGGSGGGGTQYF,TGTGCCAGCAGTGGGGGTAGCGGGGGGGGAGGGACGCAGTATTTT
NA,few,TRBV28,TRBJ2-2,CASRLQARATGELFF,TGTGCCAGCAGGCTCCAGGCGAGGGCCACCGGGGAGCTGTTTTTT
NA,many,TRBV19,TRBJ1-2,CASRGATGATGYTF,TGTGCCAGCCGAGGGGCGACGGGCGCGACTGGCTACACCTTC
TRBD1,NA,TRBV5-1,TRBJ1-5,CASSPSSRGQPRHF,TGCGCCAGCAGCCCCAGTAGTAGGGGACAGCCCCGGCATTTT
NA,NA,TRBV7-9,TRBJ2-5,CASRPSQETQYF,TGTGCCAGCAGACCATCCCAAGAGACCCAGTACTTC
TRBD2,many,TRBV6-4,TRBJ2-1,CASRDPTGTSGHNEQFF,TGTGCCAGCAGGGACCCTACCGGGACTAGCGGACACAATGAGCAGTTCTTC
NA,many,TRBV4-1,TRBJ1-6,CASSQDEDLTPLHF,TGCGCCAGCAGCCAAGACGAGGATCTGACACCCCTCCACTTT
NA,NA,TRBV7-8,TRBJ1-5,CASSPQPSNQPQHF,TGTGCCAGCAGCCCCCAACCGAGCAATCAGCCCCAGCATTTT
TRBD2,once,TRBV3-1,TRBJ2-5,CASSQTGLAGGRPEETQYF,TGTGCCAGCAGCCAAACGGGACTAGCGGGGGGTAGACCCGAGGAGACCCAGTACTTC
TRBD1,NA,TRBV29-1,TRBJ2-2,CSARTGVDTGELFF,TGCAGCGCCAGGACAGGGGTAGACACCGGGGAGCTGTTTTTT
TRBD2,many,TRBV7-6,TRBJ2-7,CASSQLAGADEQYF,TGTGCCAGCAGCCAATTAGCGGGGGCGGACGAGCAGTACTTC
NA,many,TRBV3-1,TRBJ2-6,CASSPDSGANVLTF,TGTGCCAGCAGCCCCGACTCTGGGGCCAACGTCCTGACTTTT
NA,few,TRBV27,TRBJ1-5,CASSPQTEYSNQPQHF,TGTGCCAGCAGTCCCCAGACGGAATATAGCAATCAGCCCCAGCATTTT
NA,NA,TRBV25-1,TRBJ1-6,CSGRDGRRVGSPLHF,TGTTCTGGCAGAGATGGAAGACGGGTGGGTTCACCCCTCCACTTT
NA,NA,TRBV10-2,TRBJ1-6,CASSRGRGGTHNSPLHF,TGCGCCAGCTCGAGAGGGCGCGGGGGCACCCATAACTCACCCCTCCACTTT
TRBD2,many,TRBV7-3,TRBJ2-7,CASSLAGGVGEQYF,TGTGCCAGCAGCTTAGCGGGAGGTGTGGGCGAGCAGTACTTC
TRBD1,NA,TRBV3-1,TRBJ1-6,CASPTQGGNSPLHF,TGTGCCAGCCCTACCCAGGGGGGTAATTCACCCCTCCACTTT